Listed below are T cell receptor beta chains from one sample, sequenced in a study of OX40 agonist ivuxolimab in advanced cancers. Repertoires were generated with immunoSEQ multiplex PCR, while TCRdb's copy carries only in-frame clones and drops some. The data show about 58,000 clones, roughly 83% seen once. Sequences were derived from CD4+ or CD8+ T cells sorted from blood, sampled in a trial of the OX40 agonist ivuxolimab. The receptor source for this set is an adult with an advanced solid tumor such as melanoma, head and neck, liver or kidney cancer. Each CDR3 is given with its conserved first and last residue. The order of the fields is CDR3 protein, CDR3 DNA, clone size, V gene, D gene, J gene. A D gene is named only where the DNA matches it firmly. Rows give clone size only sometimes, using once, few, many, or a class for an expanded clone.

CDR3 protein: CASSAQGFLGSPLHF; CDR3 DNA: TGTGCCAGCAGCGCACAGGGGTTCCTTGGATCACCCCTCCACTTT; clone size: .; V gene: TRBV6-6; D gene: TRBD1; J gene: TRBJ1-6
CDR3 protein: CASTRLAGATDTQYF; CDR3 DNA: TGTGCCAGTACCCGACTAGCGGGGGCCACAGATACGCAGTATTTT; clone size: .; V gene: TRBV19; D gene: TRBD2; J gene: TRBJ2-3
CDR3 protein: CASSEVRDQPQHF; CDR3 DNA: TGTGCCAGCAGTGAAGTTAGGGATCAGCCCCAGCATTTT; clone size: .; V gene: TRBV6-1; D gene: .; J gene: TRBJ1-5
CDR3 protein: CASREGGTEAFF; CDR3 DNA: TGTGCCAGCAGGGAAGGGGGCACTGAAGCTTTCTTT; clone size: .; V gene: TRBV6-1; D gene: .; J gene: TRBJ1-1
CDR3 protein: CASSYSQGSYEQYF; CDR3 DNA: TGTGCCAGCAGTTACTCACAGGGGAGCTACGAGCAGTACTTC; clone size: .; V gene: TRBV6-5; D gene: TRBD1; J gene: TRBJ2-7
CDR3 protein: CASSREAGQPQHF; CDR3 DNA: TGCGCCAGCAGCCGGGAGGCCGGTCAGCCCCAGCATTTT; clone size: .; V gene: TRBV4-3; D gene: .; J gene: TRBJ1-5
CDR3 protein: CAWSVWGINTEAFF; CDR3 DNA: TGTGCCTGGAGTGTGTGGGGGATAAACACTGAAGCTTTCTTT; clone size: .; V gene: TRBV30; D gene: .; J gene: TRBJ1-1
CDR3 protein: CASRRGDGADTQYF; CDR3 DNA: TGTGCCAGCAGACGGGGGGACGGCGCAGATACGCAGTATTTT; clone size: once; V gene: TRBV6-1; D gene: TRBD2; J gene: TRBJ2-3
CDR3 protein: CASSFDSRQATGGQYF; CDR3 DNA: TGTGCCAGCAGCTTTGATTCTAGACAGGCGACGGGAGGGCAGTATTTT; clone size: .; V gene: TRBV11-2; D gene: .; J gene: TRBJ2-3
CDR3 protein: CASSLDQAYYGYTF; CDR3 DNA: TGTGCCAGCAGCTTGGATCAGGCGTACTATGGCTACACCTTC; clone size: .; V gene: TRBV5-8; D gene: .; J gene: TRBJ1-2